This T cell receptor (beta chain) was recovered during a study of T cells after yellow fever vaccination (dated by TCRdb to the late 2010s). With respect to the entire study: The SMART-Seq v4 Ultra Low Input RNA kit was used to prepare libraries from fractions with low cell numbers. To track T-cell clones before and after primary and booster YFV17D yellow fever vaccination, bulk TCR alpha and beta repertoires were sequenced longitudinally. Two healthy male donors made up the cohort, one aged 18 to 29 years and the other aged 30 to 40 years. Blood was collected at multiple timepoints before and after primary and secondary immunization, and bulk PBMC replicates and cell subsets were isolated. Summary of the overall study and its limitations: The secondary T-cell response was found to be weaker but faster than the primary response, with a peak reached on day 5 rather than on day 15. FACS-sorted repertoires could contain abundant contaminating clonotypes from the bulk population, so computational filtering was required. A small share of clonotypes was detected in both CD4 and CD8 compartments, with the overlap likely arising from convergent recombination. After the booster, most clones that had expanded after primary vaccination were detected again (around 96% of CD4 and roughly nine tenths of CD8), suggesting broad maintenance of memory. Because only two donors were included in the study, the extent to which the findings can be generalized is limited.

TCR cDNA was synthesized by 5'RACE template switching, through which a universal primer site and unique molecular identifiers were introduced. Priming for cDNA synthesis came from both the TCR alpha and TCR beta constant segments. Two PCR steps were used to amplify libraries, with sample barcodes and sequencing adapters being added in the second step. Sequencing of the libraries was done on either Illumina HiSeq 2500 (2x100 bp) or NovaSeq (2x150 bp). The study's own analysis went as follows. Reads were demultiplexed and collapsed into UMI consensus sequences with MIGEC, and V(D)J alignment was performed with MiXCR. Using edgeR on replicate PBMC samples, clonotypes were called vaccine-responding if FDR was below 0.01 and the log2 fold change was above 5 up to day 15. Bulk clonotypes were assigned CD4 or CD8 identity according to which sequenced CD4 or CD8 repertoire held them at higher abundance. The raw public data were reprocessed by TCRdb itself: fastp quality trimming at Q25, MiXCR clonotype calling, in-frame beta chains only. Rows with one shared CDR3 protein collapse into an entry with the most common genes and DNA. In this record, the V and J calls reflect TCRdb's handling and not the investigators' own analysis. Across this sample there are under 300,000 distinct CDR3 sequences, with roughly 6.3% seen only once. The ten largest clones take up roughly 1% of the sample.

Taken with the paper, the label for treatment or condition translates to: live attenuated yellow fever vaccine strain. PBMCs were isolated from peripheral blood using a standard Ficoll-Paque protocol. CD4 and CD8 T-cell fractions were isolated with Dynabeads CD4 and CD8 positive selection kits. TriZol was used to extract RNA from bulk PBMCs, CD4 and CD8 fractions, and dextramer-positive and dextramer-negative fractions. Looking up the germline V gene yields CDR1 MNHEY and CDR2 SVGAGI. Counted from cysteine to phenylalanine, this CDR3 has 14 amino acids. CDR3 DNA is the only sequence kept; it has 42 bases, read in frame from the first base. V gives up 2 bases and J gives up 1 base, and the segment between their germline ends measures 7 bases. As regards this clonotype: Which antigen it targets is not known. Per-base qualities were not stored, and no clone one base away is much larger.

The TCR sequence derives from a man in his thirties or forties who received the YFV17D yellow fever vaccine. The V and J genes are TRBV6-5 and TRBJ2-3; no D gene call is confident. Sequenced here: CD4+ T cells sorted from PBMCs, sampled on the day of the yellow fever booster vaccination. The CDR3 is CASSYESRTDTQYF. In nucleotides, the sequence is TGTGCCAGCAGTTACGAGAGCCGCACAGATACGCAGTATTTT.